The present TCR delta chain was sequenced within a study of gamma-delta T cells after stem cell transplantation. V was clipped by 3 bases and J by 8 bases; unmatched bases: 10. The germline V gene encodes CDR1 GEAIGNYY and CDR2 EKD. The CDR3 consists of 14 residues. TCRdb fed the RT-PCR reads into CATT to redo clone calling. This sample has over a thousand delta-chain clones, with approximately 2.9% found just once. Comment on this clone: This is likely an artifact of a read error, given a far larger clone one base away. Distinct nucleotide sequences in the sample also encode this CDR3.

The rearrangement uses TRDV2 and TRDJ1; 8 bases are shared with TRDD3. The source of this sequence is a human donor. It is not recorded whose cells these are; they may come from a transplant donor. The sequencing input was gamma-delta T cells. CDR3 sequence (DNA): TGTGCCTGTGACCCGCTACGGGGGGATAAAAAACTCATCTTT. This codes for CACDPLRGDKKLIF.